This passage covers 15 T cell receptor beta chains from one sample sequenced in a study of T cells in Graves' hyperthyroidism and ophthalmopathy. Amplification yielded TCR beta CDR3 regions, with RNA transcripts as the source. In the first-round RT-PCR of the TCR CDR3, the HTBI primer set was used. TCRdb re-derived calls from the multiplex PCR reads in MiXCR, one entry per CDR3 protein. The repertoire holds about 59,000 distinct CDR3 sequences, roughly 50% seen once, with more than 3% in the top ten. Sequencing input: blood. Source of these receptors: a woman in her sixties with Graves' ophthalmopathy.

This clonotype occurred many times. The chain uses TRBV28 and TRBJ1-2; D remains unclear. V lost 1 base to trimming and J lost 8 bases, with 8 bases between them. This CDR3 spans 12 amino acids. Germline CDR1 reads MDHEN; CDR2 reads SYDVKM. The CDR3 sequence: CASSLLDGGYTF. The CDR3 DNA sequence: TGTGCCAGCAGTTTATTGGACGGCGGCTACACCTTC.

The chain employs TRBV10-2 and TRBJ1-5; 7 nucleotides agree with TRBD1. CDR1 and CDR2 from the germline V gene are WSHSY and SAAADI. V shed 6 bases, J shed 0 bases, and the junction held 14 bases outside the gene matches. The CDR3 extends over 18 amino acids. CDR3 in amino acids: CASSHGTVEWDSNQPQHF. In nucleotides, the CDR3 is TGCGCCAGCAGCCACGGGACAGTAGAGTGGGATAGCAATCAGCCCCAGCATTTT.

The table lists this clonotype with many counts. This chain uses TRBV12-3 or TRBV12-4 with TRBJ2-5; 7 positions agree with TRBD1. The trim removed 8 bases at V and 5 bases at J, leaving 17 bases unmatched. The CDR3 runs 16 residues. In nucleotides, the CDR3 is TGTGCCAGCCGGACAGGCGGGCAAGGGGCTAGCGAGACCCAGTACTTC. Encoded protein: CASRTGGQGASETQYF.

Notes on this clonotype: Since a much larger clone is just one base distant, this may be a read error. The CDR3 sequence is CASSQGATEAFF. The CDR3 DNA reads TGTGCCAGCAGCCAGGGGGCAACTGAAGCTTTCTTT. The V gene is TRBV6-5, the J gene TRBJ1-1; 8 bases match TRBD1. V lost 6 bases and J lost 5; bases outside the gene matches: 2. This CDR3 spans 12 amino acids. CDR1 and CDR2 (germline): MNHEY, SVGAGI.

This clonotype was detected many times. The chain carries TRBV4-3 and TRBJ1-2; D unclear. Germline V gene lookup returns CDR1 LGHNA and CDR2 YSLEER. V lost 0 bases, J lost 0 bases, and 2 bases lay in between. The CDR3 is 13 amino acids. CDR3 residues: CASSQDTNYGYTF. DNA of the CDR3: TGCGCCAGCAGCCAAGATACTAACTATGGCTACACCTTC.

Comment on this clonotype: One junction end does not reproduce the germline sequence, and a read error may be involved. The chain is built from TRBV2 and TRBJ2-3, with D perhaps matching TRBD1 (6 bases). Germline loops: CDR1 SNHLY, CDR2 FYNNEI. The CDR3 loop spans 13 amino acids. CDR3 residues: CASDGQLADTQCF. The CDR3 DNA reads TGTGCCAGCGACGGACAGTTAGCAGATACGCAGTGTTTT.

This clonotype is classed as medium-sized. The rearrangement links TRBV19 to TRBJ1-6; TRBD1 is a possible D gene (6 bases). The germline V gene has CDR1 LNHDA and CDR2 SQIVND (reference sequence). V lost 5 bases, J lost 7 bases, and 18 bases lay in between. The length of the CDR3 is 16 residues. The CDR3 bases are TGTGCCAGTAGTCCACGGGACACGGTGGGGAATTCACCCCTCCACTTT. This gives the protein CASSPRDTVGNSPLHF.

The rearrangement links TRBV4-3 to TRBJ2-7, with TRBD1 matching 7 bases. The V gene end was trimmed by 4 bases and the J gene end by 9 bases; junction bases not matched to a gene: 6. CDR3 length: 12 amino acids. Looked up from germline, CDR1 is LGHNA and CDR2 is YSLEER. CDR3 region: CASSPQGSGQYF. CDR3 nucleotide sequence: TGCGCCAGCAGCCCACAGGGGTCCGGGCAGTACTTC.

This clonotype was counted many times. The chain employs TRBV7-9 and TRBJ1-2, with D maybe TRBD1 (5 bases). Germline V gene data show CDR1 as SEHNR and CDR2 as FQNEAQ (reference sequence). Between the trimmed V and J ends, which lost 4 bases and 8 bases, there was a span of 17 bases. This CDR3 spans 14 amino acids. Written as DNA, the CDR3 is TGTGCCAGCAGCTCGGTAGACGGGGCGGAGGGCTACACCTTC. It yields the protein CASSSVDGAEGYTF.

This clonotype was observed many times. This chain uses TRBV4-3 with TRBJ1-2; no reliable D call. Between the trimmed V and J ends, which lost 4 bases and 4 bases, there was a span of 13 bases. The CDR3 totals 14 residues. In germline, CDR1 is LGHNA, CDR2 YSLEER. The CDR3 nucleotides read TGCGCCAGCAGCCCTTCAGGAGGGCCCTATGGCTACACCTTC. It is translated as CASSPSGGPYGYTF.

Details on this clonotype: As the CDR3 is not closed by the conserved phenylalanine or tryptophan, this likely results from a read error. The chain joins TRBV10-2 to TRBJ1-1, with TRBD1 matching 7 bases. Germline-derived CDR1 and CDR2 are WSHSY and SAAADI. The CDR3 sequence is 14 residues long. The CDR3 coding sequence is TGTGCCAGCGGAGACAGGGCGATGAACACTGAAGCTTTCCTT. Protein: CASGDRAMNTEAFL.

The chain joins TRBV12-3 or TRBV12-4 to TRBJ1-2; 7 bases line up with TRBD1. The CDR3 extends over 16 amino acids. V shed 5 bases and J 5 bases; nucleotides not matched to a gene: 14. DNA for the CDR3: TGTGCCAGCAGTACCGCCTTAACAGGGGAGGGGTATGGCTACACCTTC. It codes for CASSTALTGEGYGYTF.

The table lists this clonotype with many counts. A much larger clone differs by one base, so this may be a read error. The chain has TRBV13 and TRBJ1-1, with D uncertain. This CDR3 spans 15 amino acids. The germline V gene has CDR1 PRHDT and CDR2 FYEKMQ (reference sequence). Trimming stripped 2 bases from V and 6 bases from J, with 16 bases between. The CDR3 is CASSLSGSPNAEAFF. CDR3 DNA sequence: TGTGCCAGCAGCTTATCGGGGAGCCCCAACGCTGAAGCTTTCTTT. Drawing the rest from reference TRBV13 and TRBJ1-1, the complete variable domain is AAGVIQSPRHLIKEKRETATLKCYPIPRHDTVYWYQQGPGQDPQFLISFYEKMQSDKGSIPDRFSAQQFSDYHSELNMSSLELGDSALYFCASSLSGSPNAEAFFGQGTRLTVV.

V usage is TRBV7-9 and J usage is TRBJ2-2, with 12 bases lining up with TRBD2. The length of the CDR3 is 16 residues. CDR1 is SEHNR and CDR2 is FQNEAQ in the germline V gene (reference sequence). V shed 7 bases, J shed 2 bases, and the junction held 5 bases outside the gene matches. Written as DNA, the CDR3 is TGTGCCAGCAACTTCGGACTAGCGGGAAACACCGGGGAGCTGTTTTTT. Translating gives CASNFGLAGNTGELFF.

Concerning this clonotype itself: As the CDR3 is not closed by the conserved phenylalanine or tryptophan, this likely results from a read error. Because the CDR3's place on the DNA is in doubt, the DNA is left out and the CDR3 is given as listed by TCRdb. This chain joins TRBV9 and TRBJ2-2; TRBD2 reflects the table's D call only, with no check against the DNA. Inclusive of both ends, the CDR3 amounts to 15 amino acids. Germline CDR1 reads SGDLS; CDR2 reads YYNGEE. The CDR3 sequence is CASSVGLSNTGEPFS.